This T cell receptor beta chain was recovered during a study of early T cells in non-severe SARS-CoV-2 infection. In the study overall: Sequencing of unsorted whole blood was done on bulk RNA, leaving chains unpaired. General study points: Reliance on VDJdb matching favored anti-spike CD8 responses; private and CD4 specificities were missed.

Comment on this clonotype: Its target is not known.

Germline V lookup: CDR1 LNHDA, CDR2 SQIVND (reference sequence). There are 18 residues in the CDR3. Trimming cost V 3 bases and J 1 base; bases outside gene matches: 8. cDNA molecules, individually, were tagged with unique molecular identifiers. MiXCR, applied by TCRdb to the 5' RACE reads, yields one record per CDR3 protein. In the table there are more than 80,000 distinct CDR3 sequences, approximately 14% of which are singletons. Material for sequencing was whole blood. The chain joins TRBV19 to TRBJ2-1; the match to TRBD2 covers 11 bases. The receptor was derived from an adult who was a healthcare worker with PCR-confirmed SARS-CoV-2 infection or an uninfected control (not recorded which). This CDR3 reads CASSIKLAGVASYNEQFF. The DNA of the CDR3 is TGTGCCAGTAGTATTAAACTAGCGGGAGTGGCGTCCTACAATGAGCAGTTCTTC.